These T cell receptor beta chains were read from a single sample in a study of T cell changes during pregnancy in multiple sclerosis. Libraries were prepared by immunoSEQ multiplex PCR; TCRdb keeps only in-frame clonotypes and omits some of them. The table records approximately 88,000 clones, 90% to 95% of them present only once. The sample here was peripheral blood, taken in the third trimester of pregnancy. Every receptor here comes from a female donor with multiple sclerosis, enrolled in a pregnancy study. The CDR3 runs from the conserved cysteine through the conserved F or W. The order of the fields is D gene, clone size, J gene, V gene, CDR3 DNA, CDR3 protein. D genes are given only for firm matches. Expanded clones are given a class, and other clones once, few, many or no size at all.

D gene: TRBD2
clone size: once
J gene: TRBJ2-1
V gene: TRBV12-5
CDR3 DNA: TGTGCTAGTGGTTTGCCCCGGACTAGCGGGGCAGTCTTC
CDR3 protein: CASGLPRTSGAVF

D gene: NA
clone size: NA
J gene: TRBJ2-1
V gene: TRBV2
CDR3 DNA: TGTGCCAGCAGTGGTAAGAGGGAGAAGCAGTTCTTC
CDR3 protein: CASSGKREKQFF

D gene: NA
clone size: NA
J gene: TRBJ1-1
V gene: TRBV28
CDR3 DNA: TGTGCCAGCAGTTTAGTAGCAGTGAACACTGAAGCTTTCTTT
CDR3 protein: CASSLVAVNTEAFF

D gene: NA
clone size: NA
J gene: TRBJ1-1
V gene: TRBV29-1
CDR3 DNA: TGCAAGGGGGAACAGAACACTGAAGCTTTCTTT
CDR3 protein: CKGEQNTEAFF

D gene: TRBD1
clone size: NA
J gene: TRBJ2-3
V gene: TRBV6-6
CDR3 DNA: TGTGCCAGCACCCCTGTGGACAGGGCGCCCACAGATACGCAGTATTTT
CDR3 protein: CASTPVDRAPTDTQYF

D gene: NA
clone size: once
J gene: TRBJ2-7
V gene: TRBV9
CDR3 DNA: TGTGCCAGCAGCGTAGGTGTCCACCAAGCCTCCTACGAGCAGTACTTC
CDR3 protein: CASSVGVHQASYEQYF

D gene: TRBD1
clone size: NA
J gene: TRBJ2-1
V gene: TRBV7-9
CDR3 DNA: TGTGCCAGCAGCAAAAGGGGACAGAGAAACAATGAGCAGTTCTTC
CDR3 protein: CASSKRGQRNNEQFF

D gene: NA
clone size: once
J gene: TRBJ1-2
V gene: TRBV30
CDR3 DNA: TGTGCCTGGAGTGTACCTCCCCAAGGGAGTCCCTATGGCTACACCTTC
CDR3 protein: CAWSVPPQGSPYGYTF

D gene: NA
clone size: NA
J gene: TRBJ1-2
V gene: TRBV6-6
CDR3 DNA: TGTGCCAGCAGAAAACGAGGGCCGCCTAACTATGGCTACACCTTC
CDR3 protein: CASRKRGPPNYGYTF

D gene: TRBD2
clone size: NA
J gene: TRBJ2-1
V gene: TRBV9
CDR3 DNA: TGTGCCAGCAGCTCTAGCGGCCGTTTACATGAGCAGTTCTTC
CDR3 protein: CASSSSGRLHEQFF

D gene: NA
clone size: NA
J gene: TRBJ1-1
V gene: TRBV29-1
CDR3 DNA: TGCAGCGGGGGGGGGTGGAACACTGAAGCTTTCTTT
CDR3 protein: CSGGGWNTEAFF

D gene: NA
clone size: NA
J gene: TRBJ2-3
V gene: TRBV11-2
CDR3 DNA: TGTGCCAGCAGCTTAGGCGTGGGGACTGGCACAGATACGCAGTATTTT
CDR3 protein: CASSLGVGTGTDTQYF

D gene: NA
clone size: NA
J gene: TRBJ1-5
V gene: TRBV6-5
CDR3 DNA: TGTGCCAGCAGTCCCTCAAGAGGGCTCAATCAGCCCCAGCATTTT
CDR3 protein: CASSPSRGLNQPQHF

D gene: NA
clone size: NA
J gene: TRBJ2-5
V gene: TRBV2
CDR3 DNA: TGTGCCAGCAGGGGCGACAGGGAGACCCAGTACTTC
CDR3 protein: CASRGDRETQYF

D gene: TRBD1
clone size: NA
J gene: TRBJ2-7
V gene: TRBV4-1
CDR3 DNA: TGCGCCAGCAGCCCCCTCGGACAGGGTACTTCCTACGAGCAGTACTTC
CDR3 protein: CASSPLGQGTSYEQYF

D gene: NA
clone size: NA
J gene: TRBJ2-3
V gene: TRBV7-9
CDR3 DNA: TGTGCCAGCAGGCCCAAACAGGGTATCACGCAGTATTTT
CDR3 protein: CASRPKQGITQYF

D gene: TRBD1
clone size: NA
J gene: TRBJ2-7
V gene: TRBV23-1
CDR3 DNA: TGCGCCAGCGGCCACAGGGGGCTGGTCTCTTCTTACGAGCAGTACTTC
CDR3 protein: CASGHRGLVSSYEQYF

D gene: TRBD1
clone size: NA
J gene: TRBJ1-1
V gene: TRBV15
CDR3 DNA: TGTGCCACCAGCAGAGACCGACAGGGCAACACTGAAGCTTTCTTT
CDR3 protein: CATSRDRQGNTEAFF

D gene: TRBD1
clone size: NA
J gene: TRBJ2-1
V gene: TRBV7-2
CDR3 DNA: TGTGCCAGCAGTTCTATTCCTGGGACAGGGGGCGGGAGAGACAATGAGCAGTTCTTC
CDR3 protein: CASSSIPGTGGGRDNEQFF

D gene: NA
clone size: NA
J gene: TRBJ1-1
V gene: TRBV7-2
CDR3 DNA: TGTGCCAGCCGCTACATGAACACTGAAGCTTTCTTT
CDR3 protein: CASRYMNTEAFF

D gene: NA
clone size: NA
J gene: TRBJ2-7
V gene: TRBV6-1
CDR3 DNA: TGTGCCAGCAGTGAAGACGGTTTGAACGAGCAGTACTTC
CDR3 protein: CASSEDGLNEQYF

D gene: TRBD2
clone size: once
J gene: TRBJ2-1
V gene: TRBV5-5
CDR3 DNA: TGTGCCAGCAGCTTGATAGCGGGAGGAACTACAAGTGAGCAGTTCTTC
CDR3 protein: CASSLIAGGTTSEQFF

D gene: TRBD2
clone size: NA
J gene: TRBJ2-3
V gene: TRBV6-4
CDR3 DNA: TGTGCCAGCAGTGTGGGGGGGGAGGCCACAGATACGCAGTATTTT
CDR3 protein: CASSVGGEATDTQYF

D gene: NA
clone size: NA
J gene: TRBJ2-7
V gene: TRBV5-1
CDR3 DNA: TGCGCCAGCCGACCGGACAACCCCCTGGAGCAGTACTTC
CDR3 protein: CASRPDNPLEQYF

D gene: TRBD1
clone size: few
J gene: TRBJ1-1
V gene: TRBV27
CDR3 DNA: TGTGCCAGCATGAGAGACAGGGCGGACACTGAAGCTTTCTTT
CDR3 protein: CASMRDRADTEAFF

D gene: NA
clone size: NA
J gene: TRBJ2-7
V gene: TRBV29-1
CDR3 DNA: TGCAGCGTTGAAGGCACCCTACAGGGAGACGAGCAGTACTTC
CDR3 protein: CSVEGTLQGDEQYF